These 3 T cell receptor beta chains share one sample of origin, sequenced in a study of human T cells and chemical hapten exposure. One entry per CDR3 protein, called by TCRdb with MiXCR from the RACE reads. Of 180,000 or so distinct CDR3 sequences listed, just under 30% are singletons. Specified time point: pre-sensitization, week 0. Specified treatment: therapeutic diphenylcyclopropenone sensitization with weekly scalp DPC. The sample here was whole blood, taken in connection with sensitization to the hapten diphenylcyclopropenone (DPC). These receptors were taken from a woman in her 30s with alopecia areata. Some clones in this sample may be carry-over from other donors' samples.

This clonotype was seen repeatedly, ten times or more. The chain carries TRBV6-2 or TRBV6-3 and TRBJ2-1; 8 nucleotides line up with TRBD2. Per germline, CDR1 MNHEY and CDR2 SVGEGT. The J segment lost 7 bases and the V segment lost 8 bases, leaving 10 bases of the junction unmatched. The CDR3 loop spans 14 amino acids. CDR3 sequence: CASQRERTVNEQFF. The CDR3 nucleotides read TGTGCCAGCCAGCGGGAGCGAACGGTTAATGAGCAGTTCTTC.

The rearrangement uses TRBV7-9 and TRBJ1-4; D call uncertain. The CDR3 runs 16 residues. Germline lookup yields CDR1 SEHNR and CDR2 FQNEAQ (reference sequence). V gave up 0 bases and J gave up 7 bases, with 15 bases separating them. CDR3 sequence (DNA): TGTGCCAGCAGCTTAGCCACGGGGAGCCGGGGTGAAAAACTGTTTTTT. This codes for CASSLATGSRGEKLFF. The complete variable domain, with remaining parts taken from reference TRBV7-9 and TRBJ1-4, reads DTGVSQNPRHKITKRGQNVTFRCDPISEHNRLYWYRQTLGQGPEFLTYFQNEAQLEKSRLLSDRFSAERPKGSFSTLEIQRTEQGDSAMYLCASSLATGSRGEKLFFGSGTQLSVL.

This clonotype was counted a few times. The rearrangement joins TRBV6-6 to TRBJ1-5; TRBD1 might be the D (5 bases). Deletions cut 2 bases from V and 3 bases from J, with 14 bases between. Germline V gene lookup returns CDR1 MNHNY and CDR2 SVGAGI (reference sequence). This CDR3 is 16 amino acids long. CDR3 protein: CASSYRPGASNQPQHF. In nucleotides, the CDR3 is TGTGCCAGCAGTTACCGCCCCGGGGCCTCCAATCAGCCCCAGCATTTT.